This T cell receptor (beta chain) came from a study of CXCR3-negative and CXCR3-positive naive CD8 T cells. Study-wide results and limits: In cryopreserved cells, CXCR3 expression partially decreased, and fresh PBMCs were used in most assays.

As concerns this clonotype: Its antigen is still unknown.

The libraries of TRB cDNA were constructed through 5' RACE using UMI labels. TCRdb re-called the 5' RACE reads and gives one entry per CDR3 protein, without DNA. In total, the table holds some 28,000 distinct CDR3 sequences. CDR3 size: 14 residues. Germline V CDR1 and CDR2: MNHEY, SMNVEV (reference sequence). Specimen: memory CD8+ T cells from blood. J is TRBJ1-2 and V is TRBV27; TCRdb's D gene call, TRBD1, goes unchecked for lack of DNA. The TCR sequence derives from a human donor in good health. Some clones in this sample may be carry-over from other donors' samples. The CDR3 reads CASSTALGHYGYTF.